A selection of T cell receptor beta chains follows, all from one sample in a study of blood T cell repertoires in COVID-19. Clones were sequenced by immunoSEQ multiplex PCR, and TCRdb holds only the in-frame ones, with some missing. The sample records some 220,000 clones, over 75% being singletons. Sequenced sample: peripheral blood. These receptors all come from a man aged 50 to 59 with COVID-19, enrolled during active disease. The CDR3 runs from the conserved cysteine through the conserved F or W. D genes are given only for firm matches. Clone size is not always given. Where it is, it says once, few, many or a class for expanded clones.

j_gene,v_gene,abundance,d_gene,CDR3nt,CDR3aa
TRBJ2-3,TRBV19,-,TRBD2,TGTGCCAGTAACCCGGGAGGGCGCACAGATACGCAGTATTTT,CASNPGGRTDTQYF
TRBJ2-7,TRBV10-1,-,TRBD2,TGCGCCAGCAGTGATACTAGCGGGGGGCACGAGCAGTACTTC,CASSDTSGGHEQYF
TRBJ1-1,TRBV6-5,-,-,TGTGCCAGCACCAACGCAGGCATGAACACTGAAGCTTTCTTT,CASTNAGMNTEAFF
TRBJ2-5,TRBV7-9,few,TRBD2,TGTGCCAGCCTCCTCGGACTAGCGGATGAGGAGACCCAGTACTTC,CASLLGLADEETQYF
TRBJ2-1,TRBV25-1,-,-,TGTGCCAGCACCCCCCGCAGGGGTGCCAATGAGCAGTTCTTC,CASTPRRGANEQFF
TRBJ1-2,TRBV20-1,-,-,TGCAGTGCTAGTCTACGGGCGGGCTTATATGGCTACACCTTC,CSASLRAGLYGYTF
TRBJ1-5,TRBV4-2,-,TRBD1,TGTGCCAGCAGCCGAGGGACAGGGAAAGATCAGCCCCAGCATTTT,CASSRGTGKDQPQHF
TRBJ2-5,TRBV6-5,once,-,TGTGCCAGCAGTTACAGGAGACGCACCGAAGAGACCCAGTACTTC,CASSYRRRTEETQYF
TRBJ1-1,TRBV29-1,-,-,TGCAGCGTGAGGACTGCCTGGGGCACTGAAGCTTTCTTT,CSVRTAWGTEAFF
TRBJ1-6,TRBV7-8,-,-,TGTGCCAGCAGGGTAGCTAGCTCCTATAATTCACCCCTCCACTTT,CASRVASSYNSPLHF
TRBJ2-7,TRBV6-2/TRBV6-3,-,TRBD2,TGTGCCAGCAGCCGTACTAGCGGGGGGGCTTCAGGGGAGCAGTACTTC,CASSRTSGGASGEQYF
TRBJ2-2,TRBV28,-,TRBD1,TGTGCCAGCAACGACAGGGTAGGAGGAAACACCGGGGAGCTGTTTTTT,CASNDRVGGNTGELFF
TRBJ2-5,TRBV7-2,-,-,TGTGCCAGCAGCTTCGACTGGAATACGGAGACCCAGTACTTC,CASSFDWNTETQYF
TRBJ1-1,TRBV6-6,few,TRBD1,TGTGCCAGCAGTCGACCCTTGACAGGGGGGGGGCACACTGAAGCTTTCTTT,CASSRPLTGGGHTEAFF
TRBJ1-1,TRBV10-3,-,-,TGTGCCATCAGTACCAGACAAAACACTGAAGCTTTCTTT,CAISTRQNTEAFF
TRBJ2-1,TRBV4-3,-,TRBD2,TGCGCCAGCAGCGAAGGGACTAGCGTACTCAATGAGCAGTTCTTC,CASSEGTSVLNEQFF
TRBJ2-1,TRBV13,once,TRBD2,TGTGCCAGCAGCTCGAGCGGGGGGGCCTCTGAGCAGTTCTTC,CASSSSGGASEQFF
TRBJ2-2,TRBV15,few,TRBD2,TGTGCCACCAGCAGGGAATTAGCGGGGAACACCGGGGAGCTGTTTTTT,CATSRELAGNTGELFF
TRBJ2-7,TRBV25-1,-,-,TGTGCCAGCAGTGCTGGGGCCACCTACGAGCAGTACTTC,CASSAGATYEQYF
TRBJ2-7,TRBV29-1,-,-,TGCAGCGTTGAAACAGACAGCCGTGGCTACGAGCAGTACTTC,CSVETDSRGYEQYF